The 22 T cell receptor beta chains below all came from one sample that was sequenced in a study of OX40 agonist ivuxolimab in advanced cancers. TCRdb keeps only in-frame clones here, not all; method: immunoSEQ multiplex PCR. The table has fewer than 75,000 clones, around 81% seen once. The material sequenced was CD4+ or CD8+ T cells sorted from blood, taken in a trial of the OX40 agonist ivuxolimab. Every receptor here comes from an adult with an advanced solid tumor such as melanoma, head and neck, liver or kidney cancer.

The genes are TRBV9 and TRBJ1-1; D possibly corresponds to TRBD1 (6 bases). Germline CDR1 and CDR2: SGDLS and YYNGEE. V dropped 4 bases and J dropped 7 bases, with 14 bases sitting between them. The CDR3 runs to 13 residues. This chain's CDR3 is CASSPRTALEAFF. The CDR3, as DNA: TGTGCCAGCAGCCCACGGACAGCGCTTGAAGCTTTCTTT.

This clone was observed once. The rearrangement links TRBV7-2 to TRBJ2-3; D is unresolved. CDR3 length: 13 residues. From germline, CDR1 is SGHTA and CDR2 FQGNSA. The ends were cut back, 1 base at V and 4 bases at J, with 6 bases in the middle. CDR3 DNA sequence: TGTGCCAGCAGCTTAGAGCGTGCAGATACGCAGTATTTT. Its protein is CASSLERADTQYF.

The V call is TRBV5-4, the J call TRBJ2-5, with 7 bases identical to TRBD1. V dropped 7 bases and J dropped 3; count of bases not matched to a gene: 6. Germline V gene data show CDR1 as SGHNT and CDR2 as YYREEE (reference sequence). The CDR3 runs to 13 residues. CDR3 amino acids: CASARDSEETQYF. The CDR3, as DNA: TGTGCCAGCGCCCGGGACAGTGAAGAGACCCAGTACTTC.

The chain is built from TRBV27 and TRBJ1-6; D unclear. Germline values: CDR1 MNHEY, CDR2 SMNVEV (reference sequence). This CDR3 has 13 residues. V was cut by 5 bases and J by 4 bases, with 6 bases left in between. The DNA of the CDR3 is TGTGCCAGCAGTGATACTTATAATTCACCCCTCCACTTT. This encodes CASSDTYNSPLHF.

This chain connects TRBV7-9 to TRBJ2-7; no definite D call. CDR1 is SEHNR and CDR2 is FQNEAQ in the germline V gene (reference sequence). V was cut by 5 bases and J by 3 bases, with 8 bases left in between. CDR3 length: 12 amino acids. DNA for the CDR3: TGTGCCAGCAGCCTCCCGAGCTACGAGCAGTACTTC. This gives the protein CASSLPSYEQYF.

The chain is built from TRBV6-1 and TRBJ2-1; TRBD2 matches at 12 bases. The CDR3 totals 16 residues. Per germline, CDR1 MNHNS and CDR2 SASEGT. Germline trimming cut 3 bases from V and 8 bases from J; bases unmatched to any gene: 8. In nucleotides, the CDR3 is TGTGCCAGCAGTGATCCTATACGGACTAGCGGGGATGAGCAGTTCTTC. Translated: CASSDPIRTSGDEQFF.

This chain connects TRBV18 to TRBJ1-1, with D possibly TRBD1 on 5 matching bases. Germline CDR1 KGHSH, CDR2 LQKENI. Trimming removed 3 bases from V and 3 bases from J, with 11 bases in between. There are 14 residues in the CDR3. The CDR3 DNA reads as TGTGCCAGCTCACCGCCGGGGGAATACACTGAAGCTTTCTTT. Protein: CASSPPGEYTEAFF.

V usage is TRBV15 and J usage is TRBJ2-7; the D gene is possibly TRBD1 (6 bases). The CDR3 loop spans 14 amino acids. Germline loops: CDR1 LNHNV, CDR2 YYDKDF (reference sequence). The germline V and J ends were trimmed by 0 bases and 7 bases, with 13 bases remaining between them. The CDR3 DNA follows: TGTGCCACCAGCAGAGATGCCGGGACATCGGAGCAGTACTTC. It translates to CATSRDAGTSEQYF.

This chain links TRBV7-2 with TRBJ1-2; TRBD1 matches 7 bases. The V and J ends lost 5 bases and 7 bases, in that order; junction bases with no gene match: 10. CDR3 size: 14 residues. Germline V CDR1 and CDR2: SGHTA, FQGNSA. The chain's CDR3 is CASSPLRQGGGYTF. The CDR3 coding sequence is TGTGCCAGCAGCCCACTTCGACAGGGCGGTGGCTACACCTTC.

The chain recombines TRBV5-4 with TRBJ2-3, with TRBD2 matching 16 bases. The CDR3 is 17 residues long. The germline V gene has CDR1 SGHNT and CDR2 YYREEE (reference sequence). With V trimmed by 4 bases and J by 4 bases, 6 bases remained unmatched. CDR3: CASSRPGTSGGADTQYF. The CDR3 DNA reads TGTGCCAGCAGCCGTCCCGGGACTAGCGGGGGGGCAGATACGCAGTATTTT.

This clone turned up a few times. The V call is TRBV14, the J call TRBJ1-4, with D unclear. The CDR3 is made up of 14 amino acids. Trimming shortened V by 2 bases and J by 4 bases, and 8 bases separated the two germline ends. Germline lookup yields CDR1 SGHDN and CDR2 FVKESK. The CDR3 region is CASSQRKFNEKLFF. CDR3 DNA: TGTGCCAGCAGCCAAAGGAAATTTAATGAAAAACTGTTTTTT.

The V gene is TRBV5-1, the J gene TRBJ2-1, with 12 bases that match TRBD2. Germline V gene data show CDR1 as SGHRS and CDR2 as YFSETQ. This CDR3 has 17 residues. V dropped 1 base and J dropped 2; count of bases not matched to a gene: 4. The CDR3 loop is CASSLNGLAGPYNEQFF. Here the CDR3 DNA reads TGCGCCAGCAGCTTGAACGGACTAGCGGGGCCCTACAATGAGCAGTTCTTC.

The chain uses TRBV30 and TRBJ1-2; D unresolved. Germline V gene data show CDR1 as GTSNPN and CDR2 as SVGIG (reference sequence). Trimming pared 2 bases from V and 7 bases from J, leaving 14 bases between. This CDR3 is built from 13 residues. In nucleotides, the CDR3 is TGTGCCTGGAGTATCGAGGAGTGGTCTGGCTACACCTTC. Translating it yields CAWSIEEWSGYTF.

The chain links TRBV6-5 to TRBJ1-1; D gene unclear. The V gene lost 6 bases and the J gene lost 1 base, with 15 bases spanning the gap. Germline V gene sequence: CDR1 MNHEY, CDR2 SVGAGI. There are 15 residues in the CDR3. In DNA form, the CDR3 reads TGTGCCAGCAGCCCCCTTACGACGGGGAACACTGAAGCTTTCTTT. This encodes CASSPLTTGNTEAFF.

This chain links TRBV6-5 with TRBJ1-1; 9 bases are a match to TRBD1. The trim removed 2 bases at V and 5 bases at J, leaving 6 bases unmatched. This CDR3 is built from 15 residues. From germline, CDR1 is MNHEY and CDR2 SVGAGI. As DNA, the CDR3 is TGTGCCAGCAGTTACAGGGGACAGGGAAAAACTGAAGCTTTCTTT. Translation: CASSYRGQGKTEAFF.

The chain couples TRBV28 to TRBJ2-3; D is unclear. This CDR3 spans 12 amino acids. Trimming left V 1 base short and J 5 bases short, with 4 bases between. CDR1 MDHEN and CDR2 SYDVKM come from the germline V gene. CDR3 sequence (DNA): TGTGCCAGCAGTTTATATGGAGATACGCAGTATTTT. This sequence encodes CASSLYGDTQYF.

This clone was picked up a small number of times. The genes are TRBV4-3 and TRBJ2-1; either TRBD1 or TRBD2 may fit D (5 bases each). Trimming stripped 5 bases from V and 5 bases from J, with 10 bases between. Germline assignment: CDR1 LGHNA and CDR2 YSLEER. The CDR3 spans 13 residues. In DNA form, the CDR3 reads TGCGCCAGCAGCTCGGGACCGGACAATGAGCAGTTCTTC. Translated: CASSSGPDNEQFF.

The DNA of the CDR3 is TGTGCCAGCAGTCAAACGGGTTTGGCTTTCTTT. Translating it yields CASSQTGLAFF. The chain links TRBV7-2 to TRBJ1-1; D call uncertain. V gave up 6 bases and J gave up 11 bases, with 13 bases separating them. Germline CDR1 and CDR2: SGHTA and FQGNSA. The CDR3 sequence is 11 residues long.

This clone showed up just once. The chain has TRBV19 and TRBJ2-1; the D gene is possibly TRBD1 (6 bases). The CDR3 extends over 14 amino acids. Germline V gene sequence: CDR1 LNHDA, CDR2 SQIVND (reference sequence). V was cut by 6 bases and J by 5 bases, with 14 bases left in between. The CDR3 sequence: CASRIQGTDNEQFF. The CDR3 DNA sequence: TGTGCCAGTAGGATACAGGGTACGGACAATGAGCAGTTCTTC.

The chain carries TRBV2 and TRBJ2-1; 11 bases line up with TRBD2. The CDR3 runs to 15 residues. Germline CDR1 is SNHLY and CDR2 is FYNNEI. The J segment lost 6 bases and the V segment lost 6 bases, leaving 7 bases of the junction unmatched. In nucleotides, the CDR3 is TGTGCCAGCAGAGCCACTAGCGGGGGAGGCAATGAGCAGTTCTTC. It encodes CASRATSGGGNEQFF.

This CDR3 reads CATSRGGTVPEAFF. The CDR3 coding sequence is TGTGCCACCAGCAGGGGAGGGACAGTCCCCGAAGCTTTCTTT. The chain employs TRBV15 and TRBJ1-1; 7 bases align to TRBD1. Germline V CDR1 and CDR2: LNHNV, YYDKDF (reference sequence). The CDR3 consists of 14 residues. Unmatched junction bases numbered 9, after V lost 3 bases and J lost 8 bases.

The V and J genes are TRBV7-5 and TRBJ2-7; the table's D gene call, TRBD1, was not cross checked with the DNA. TRBV7-5 is a documented pseudogene. The CDR3 is made up of 16 amino acids. The CDR3 sequence: CARSPHRQGRHYEQYV. The CDR3, as DNA: TGTGCCAGAAGCCCCCACCGACAGGGGCGCCACTACGAGCAGTACGTC.